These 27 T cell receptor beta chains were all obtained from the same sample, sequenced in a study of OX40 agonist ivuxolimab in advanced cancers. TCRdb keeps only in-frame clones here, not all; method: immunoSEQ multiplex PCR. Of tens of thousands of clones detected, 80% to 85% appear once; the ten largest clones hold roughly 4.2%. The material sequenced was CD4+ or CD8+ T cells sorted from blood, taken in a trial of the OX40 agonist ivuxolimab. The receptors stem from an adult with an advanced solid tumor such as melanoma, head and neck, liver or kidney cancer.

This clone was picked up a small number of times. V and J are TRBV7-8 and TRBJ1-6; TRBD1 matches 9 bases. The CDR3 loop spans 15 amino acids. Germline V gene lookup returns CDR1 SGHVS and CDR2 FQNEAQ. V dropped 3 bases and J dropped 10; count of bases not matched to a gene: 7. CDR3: CASSLDRGGLSPLHF. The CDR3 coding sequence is TGTGCCAGCAGCTTGGACAGGGGAGGTCTCTCACCCCTCCACTTT.

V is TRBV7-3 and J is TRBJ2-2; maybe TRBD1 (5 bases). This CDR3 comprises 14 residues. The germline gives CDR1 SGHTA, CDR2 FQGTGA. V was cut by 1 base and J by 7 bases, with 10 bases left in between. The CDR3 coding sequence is TGTGCCAGCAGCTTAAAGGCAGGGAACGGGGAGCTGTTTTTT. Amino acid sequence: CASSLKAGNGELFF. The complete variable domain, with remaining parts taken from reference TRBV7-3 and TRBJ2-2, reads GAGVSQTPSNKVTEKGKYVELRCDPISGHTALYWYRQSLGQGPEFLIYFQGTGAADDSGLPNDRFFAVRPEGSVSTLKIQRTERGDSAVYLCASSLKAGNGELFFGEGSRLTVL.

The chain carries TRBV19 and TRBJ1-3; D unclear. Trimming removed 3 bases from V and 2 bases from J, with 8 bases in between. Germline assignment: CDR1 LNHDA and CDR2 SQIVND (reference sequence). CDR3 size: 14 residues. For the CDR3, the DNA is TGTGCCAGTAGTATCTCGGCAGCTGGAAACACCATATATTTT. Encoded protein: CASSISAAGNTIYF.

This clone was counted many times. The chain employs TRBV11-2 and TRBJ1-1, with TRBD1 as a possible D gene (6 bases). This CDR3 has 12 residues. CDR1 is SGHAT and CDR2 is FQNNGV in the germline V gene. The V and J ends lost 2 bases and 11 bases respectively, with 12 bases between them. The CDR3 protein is CASSLLLGGAFF. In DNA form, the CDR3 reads TGTGCCAGCAGCTTACTCCTAGGGGGGGCTTTCTTT.

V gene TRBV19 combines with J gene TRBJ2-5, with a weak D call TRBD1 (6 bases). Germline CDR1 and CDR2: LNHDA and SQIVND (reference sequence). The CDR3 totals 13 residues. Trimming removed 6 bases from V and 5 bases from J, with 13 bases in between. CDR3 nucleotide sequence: TGTGCCAGTAGCCCCAGCAGGGGTGAGACCCAGTACTTC. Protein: CASSPSRGETQYF.

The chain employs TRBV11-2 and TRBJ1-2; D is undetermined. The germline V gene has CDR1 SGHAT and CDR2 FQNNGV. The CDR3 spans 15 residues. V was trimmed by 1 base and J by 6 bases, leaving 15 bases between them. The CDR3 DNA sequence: TGTGCCAGCAGCTTAGTAGGCCCACAATTAGATGGCTACACCTTC. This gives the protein CASSLVGPQLDGYTF.

This CDR3 is CASSRRGLEEKLFF. The CDR3 DNA reads TGTGCCAGCAGCAGGAGGGGATTAGAGGAAAAACTGTTTTTT. The V gene is TRBV11-1, the J gene TRBJ1-4, with D possibly being TRBD1 (5 bases). The CDR3 runs to 14 residues. Trimming cost V 5 bases and J 8 bases, with 15 bases left between them. The germline V gene has CDR1 SGHAT and CDR2 FQDESV (reference sequence).

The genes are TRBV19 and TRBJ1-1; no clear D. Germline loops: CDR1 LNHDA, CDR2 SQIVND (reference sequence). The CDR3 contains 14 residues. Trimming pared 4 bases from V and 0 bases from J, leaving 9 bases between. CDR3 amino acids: CASSTDVLNTEAFF. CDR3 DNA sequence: TGTGCCAGTAGTACGGACGTATTGAACACTGAAGCTTTCTTT. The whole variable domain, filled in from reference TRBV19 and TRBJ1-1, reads DGGITQSPKYLFRKEGQNVTLSCEQNLNHDAMYWYRQDPGQGLRLIYYSQIVNDFQKGDIAEGYSVSREKKESFPLTVTSAQKNPTAFYLCASSTDVLNTEAFFGQGTRLTVV.

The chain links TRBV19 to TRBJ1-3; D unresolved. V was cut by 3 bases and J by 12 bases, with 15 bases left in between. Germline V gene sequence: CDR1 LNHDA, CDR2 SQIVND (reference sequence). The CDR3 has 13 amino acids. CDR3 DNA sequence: TGTGCCAGTAGTATTATAATCGACGGCCACATATATTTT. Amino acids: CASSIIIDGHIYF. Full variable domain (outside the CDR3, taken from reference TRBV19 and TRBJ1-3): DGGITQSPKYLFRKEGQNVTLSCEQNLNHDAMYWYRQDPGQGLRLIYYSQIVNDFQKGDIAEGYSVSREKKESFPLTVTSAQKNPTAFYLCASSIIIDGHIYFGEGSWLTVV.

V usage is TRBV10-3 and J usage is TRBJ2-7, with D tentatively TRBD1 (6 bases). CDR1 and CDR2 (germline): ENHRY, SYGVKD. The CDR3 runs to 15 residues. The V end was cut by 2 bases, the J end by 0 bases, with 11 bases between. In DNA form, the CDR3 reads TGTGCCATCAGTGAGAGGACAGCGAGCTCCTACGAGCAGTACTTC. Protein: CAISERTASSYEQYF.

CDR3 residues: CASSQDPTGVGSPLHF. The CDR3 nucleotides read TGCGCCAGCAGCCAAGACCCGACAGGAGTCGGCTCACCCCTCCACTTT. The rearrangement joins TRBV4-3 to TRBJ1-6, with D possibly TRBD1 on 6 matching bases. Germline-derived CDR1 and CDR2 are LGHNA and YSLEER. V lost 0 bases, J lost 10 bases, and 16 bases lay in between. The CDR3 totals 16 residues.

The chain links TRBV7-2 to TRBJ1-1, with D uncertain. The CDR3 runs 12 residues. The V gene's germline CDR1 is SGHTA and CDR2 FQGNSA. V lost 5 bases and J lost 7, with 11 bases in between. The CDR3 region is CASSPSLNEAFF. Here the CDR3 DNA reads TGTGCCAGCAGCCCATCCCTTAATGAAGCTTTCTTT.

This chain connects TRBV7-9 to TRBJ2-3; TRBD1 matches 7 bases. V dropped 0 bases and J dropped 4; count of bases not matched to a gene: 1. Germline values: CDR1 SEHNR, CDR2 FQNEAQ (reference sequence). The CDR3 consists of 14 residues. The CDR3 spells CASSLAGQPDTQYF. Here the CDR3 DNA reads TGTGCCAGCAGCTTAGCGGGACAGCCAGATACGCAGTATTTT.

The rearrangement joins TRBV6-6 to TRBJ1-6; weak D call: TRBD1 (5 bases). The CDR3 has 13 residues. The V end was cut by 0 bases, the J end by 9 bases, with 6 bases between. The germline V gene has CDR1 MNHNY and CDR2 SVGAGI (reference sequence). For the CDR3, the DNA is TGTGCCAGCAGTTACTCGCAGGGTTCACCCCTCCACTTT. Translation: CASSYSQGSPLHF.

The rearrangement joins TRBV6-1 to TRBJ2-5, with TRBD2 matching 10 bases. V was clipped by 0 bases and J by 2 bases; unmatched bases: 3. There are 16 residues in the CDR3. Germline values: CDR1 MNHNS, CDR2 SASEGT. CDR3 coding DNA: TGTGCCAGCAGTGAAGCTGCTAGCGGGGGACAAGAGACCCAGTACTTC. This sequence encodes CASSEAASGGQETQYF.

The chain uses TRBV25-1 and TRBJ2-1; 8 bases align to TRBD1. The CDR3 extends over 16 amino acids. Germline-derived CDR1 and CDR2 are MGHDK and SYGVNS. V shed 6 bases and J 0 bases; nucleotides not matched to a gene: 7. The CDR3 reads CASRETGANSYNEQFF. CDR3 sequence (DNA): TGTGCCAGCAGAGAGACAGGGGCGAACTCCTACAATGAGCAGTTCTTC.

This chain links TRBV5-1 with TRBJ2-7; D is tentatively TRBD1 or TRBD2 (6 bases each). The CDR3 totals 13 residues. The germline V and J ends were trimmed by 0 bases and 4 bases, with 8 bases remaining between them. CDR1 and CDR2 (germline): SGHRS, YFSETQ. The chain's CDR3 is CASSLGGGYEQYF. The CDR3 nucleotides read TGCGCCAGCAGCTTGGGAGGGGGGTACGAGCAGTACTTC.

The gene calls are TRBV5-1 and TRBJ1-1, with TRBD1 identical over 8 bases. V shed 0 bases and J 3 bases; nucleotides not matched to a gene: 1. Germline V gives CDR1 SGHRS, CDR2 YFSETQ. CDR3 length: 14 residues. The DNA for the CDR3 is TGCGCCAGCAGCTTGGGACAGGGGTACACTGAAGCTTTCTTT. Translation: CASSLGQGYTEAFF.

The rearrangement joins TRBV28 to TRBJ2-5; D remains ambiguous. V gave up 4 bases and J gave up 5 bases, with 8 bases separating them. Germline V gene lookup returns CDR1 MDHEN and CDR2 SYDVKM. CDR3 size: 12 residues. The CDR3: CASSSQPETQYF. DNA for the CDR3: TGTGCCAGCAGTTCCCAGCCGGAGACCCAGTACTTC.

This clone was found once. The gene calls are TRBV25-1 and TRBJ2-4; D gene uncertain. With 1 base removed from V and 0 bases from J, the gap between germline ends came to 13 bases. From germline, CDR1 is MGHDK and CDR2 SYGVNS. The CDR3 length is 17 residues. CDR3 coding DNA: TGTGCCAGCAGTGAATTAGGGTCGCCACCAGCCAAAAACATTCAGTACTTC. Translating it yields CASSELGSPPAKNIQYF.

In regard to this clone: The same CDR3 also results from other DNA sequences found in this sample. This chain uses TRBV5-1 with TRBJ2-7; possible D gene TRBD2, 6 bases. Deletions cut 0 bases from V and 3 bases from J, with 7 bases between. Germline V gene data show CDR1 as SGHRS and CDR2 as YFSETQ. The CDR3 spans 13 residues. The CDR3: CASSLAGSYEQYF. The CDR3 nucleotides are TGCGCCAGCAGCTTGGCCGGGAGCTACGAGCAGTACTTC.

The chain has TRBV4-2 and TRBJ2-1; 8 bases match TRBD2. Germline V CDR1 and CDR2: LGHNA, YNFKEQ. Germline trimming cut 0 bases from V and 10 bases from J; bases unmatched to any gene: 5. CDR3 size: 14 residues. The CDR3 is CASSQDQASGEQFF. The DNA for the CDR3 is TGTGCCAGCAGCCAAGATCAAGCTAGCGGGGAGCAGTTCTTC.

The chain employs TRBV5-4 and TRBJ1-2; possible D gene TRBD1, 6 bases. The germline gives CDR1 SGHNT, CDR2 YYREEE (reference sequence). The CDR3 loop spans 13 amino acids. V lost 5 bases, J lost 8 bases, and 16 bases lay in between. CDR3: CASRTGGTWGYTF. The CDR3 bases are TGTGCCAGCAGGACAGGCGGAACGTGGGGCTACACCTTC.

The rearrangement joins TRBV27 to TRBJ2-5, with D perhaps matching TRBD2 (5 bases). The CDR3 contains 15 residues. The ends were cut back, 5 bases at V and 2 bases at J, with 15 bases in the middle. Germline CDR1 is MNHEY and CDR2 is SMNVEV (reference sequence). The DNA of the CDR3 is TGTGCCAGCAGTGCCTACTCCGCGGGTCAAGAGACCCAGTACTTC. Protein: CASSAYSAGQETQYF.

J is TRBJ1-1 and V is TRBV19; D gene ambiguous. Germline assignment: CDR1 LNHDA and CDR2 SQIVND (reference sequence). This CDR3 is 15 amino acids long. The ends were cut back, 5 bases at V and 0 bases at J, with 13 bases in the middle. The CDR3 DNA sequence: TGTGCCAGTAGTTCCCGCCCGCAGTTGAACACTGAAGCTTTCTTT. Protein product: CASSSRPQLNTEAFF.

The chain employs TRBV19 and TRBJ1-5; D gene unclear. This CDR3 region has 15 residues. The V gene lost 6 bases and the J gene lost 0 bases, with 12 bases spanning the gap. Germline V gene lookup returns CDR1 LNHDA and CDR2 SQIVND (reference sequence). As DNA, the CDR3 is TGTGCCAGTAGAGTTGGGCAGAATAGCAATCAGCCCCAGCATTTT. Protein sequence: CASRVGQNSNQPQHF.

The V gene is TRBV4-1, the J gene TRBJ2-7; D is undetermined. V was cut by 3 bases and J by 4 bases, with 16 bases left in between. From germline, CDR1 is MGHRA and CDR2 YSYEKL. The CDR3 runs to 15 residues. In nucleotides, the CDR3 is TGCGCCAGCAGCCAGGATCCTTCCTTGGGGTACGAGCAGTACTTC. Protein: CASSQDPSLGYEQYF.